This TCR beta chain derives from a study of blood T cell repertoires in COVID-19. Study in general: T cells, B-cell-depleted T cells, or PBMCs provided the cDNA or gDNA that served as material.

Using immunoSEQ multiplex PCR, the repertoire was profiled, and TCRdb retains in-frame clones only, with some absent. This table holds 120,000 to 150,000 clones, around 84% found once. Sample: peripheral blood. The clonotype was recovered from a woman aged 45 to 65 with acute or convalescent COVID-19.

The CDR3 nucleotides are TGTGCCAGCAGTTGGAAGGGGAGGGGCGTATCACCCCTCCACTTT. Translating gives CASSWKGRGVSPLHF. The V and J genes are TRBV27 and TRBJ1-6; TRBD1 might be the D (5 bases). CDR3 length equals 15 residues. Trimming removed 4 bases from V and 10 bases from J, with 17 bases in between. The germline CDR1 and CDR2 sequences are MNHEY and SMNVEV (reference sequence).